The present TCR beta chain was sequenced within a study of CD8+CD57+ T cells in acquired aplastic anemia. Study in general: The study obtained an average of 3.2 ug of DNA from sorted CD4+ and CD8+ cells. Study outcomes and limitations: Approximately 28 CD8+ CDR3 sequences were shared between patients and controls. Patients and healthy controls showed no significant CD8+ Simpson's diversity difference.

CD8+CD57+ cell expansion, shown by flow cytometry, had occurred in the patients selected for sequencing. As a group, the patients uniformly had severe acquired aplastic anemia. The template used for profiling TCR beta VDJ and CDR3 was genomic DNA. TCRdb redid the calling of the reads with MiXCR, one entry per CDR3 protein. This table has about 200,000 distinct CDR3 sequences, roughly 53% appearing once. Germline CDR1 and CDR2: MNHNS and SASEGT. V was clipped by 4 bases and J by 6 bases; unmatched bases: 6. The CDR3 length is 14 residues. At least ten counts were recorded for this clonotype. Antigen unknown.

The sequence was obtained from a human donor with aplastic anemia. The rearrangement links TRBV6-1 to TRBJ2-5; 9 positions match TRBD1. The sample taken for sequencing was sorted CD4+, CD8+, or CD8+CD57+ T cells (not recorded which) from PBMCs. The CDR3 region is CASSGPGQGKTQYF. Here the CDR3 DNA reads TGTGCCAGCAGTGGACCGGGACAGGGAAAGACCCAGTACTTC.